This TCR beta chain was captured by sequencing in a study of response to subunit inactivated influenza vaccine. Study observations and caveats: Each seasonal influenza vaccination recruits few new T cells, the authors suggested.

Trimming removed 1 base at V and 4 bases at J, with 7 bases between. The V gene's germline CDR1 is LGHNA and CDR2 YNFKEQ. CDR3 length equals 13 residues. A single record per CDR3 protein comes from TCRdb applying MiXCR to the RT-PCR reads. The sample has around 580,000 distinct CDR3 sequences, about 10% seen once; the top ten hold roughly a tenth. Comments on this clonotype: What it binds is unknown.

The TCR was taken from a man aged 50 to 59 who received an inactivated influenza vaccine. Sample: PBMCs from blood, taken on the day of vaccination. The J gene is TRBJ1-2, the V gene TRBV4-2, with D hard to call. CDR3 in amino acids: CASSQVDGYGYTF. The CDR3 DNA follows: TGTGCCAGCAGCCAAGTAGACGGCTATGGCTACACCTTC.